The 26 T cell receptor beta chains reported below all come from one sample, sequenced in a study of T-cell reconstitution after alpha-beta-depleted transplantation in children. Library preparation (for TCRbeta) was performed with unique molecular identifiers. A single record per CDR3 protein comes from TCRdb applying MiXCR to the PCR reads. The sample contains approximately 490,000 distinct CDR3 sequences, about 12% of which appear only once. The material sequenced was PBMCs from the stem cell graft donor, taken from the stem cell graft. Source of these receptors: a human donor who donated a stem cell graft to a child with combined immunodeficiency.

The chain carries TRBV6-2 or TRBV6-3 and TRBJ2-7, with D hard to call. Trimming pared 2 bases from V and 6 bases from J, leaving 11 bases between. Germline lookup yields CDR1 MNHEY and CDR2 SVGEGT. The CDR3 is 13 residues long. The CDR3 DNA reads as TGTGCCAGCAGTTACCAGTCGATCTCCGAGCAGTACTTC. Its translation is CASSYQSISEQYF.

In its sample, this clonotype was seen many times. Mismatch with germline at one junction end may stem from a read error. This rearrangement joins TRBV24-1 to TRBJ2-1; 10 bases align to TRBD2. The CDR3 consists of 17 residues. Per the germline V gene, CDR1 is KGHDR and CDR2 is SFDVKD. CDR3 coding DNA: TGTGCCACCAGCGATTTAAGGACTAGCGGTCTCTACAATGAGCAGTTCTTC. Encoded protein: CATSDLRTSGLYNEQFF.

The gene calls are TRBV12-3 or TRBV12-4 and TRBJ2-3; 9 bases line up with TRBD2. This CDR3 is 15 amino acids long. Germline trimming cut 4 bases from V and 9 bases from J; bases unmatched to any gene: 11. The CDR3 DNA reads TGTGCCAGCAGTTCTAGCGGGGAGCCCCCCCAGACGCAGTATTTT. This sequence encodes CASSSSGEPPQTQYF.

This clonotype was seen only a few times. The CDR3, as DNA: TGTGCCATCAGTGCCTCCGGTCCCCCGGGGGATACGCAGTATTTT. As protein: CAISASGPPGDTQYF. This chain links TRBV10-3 with TRBJ2-3, with a tentative D call TRBD2 (5 bases). The germline gives CDR1 ENHRY, CDR2 SYGVKD. Trimming stripped 4 bases from V and 6 bases from J, with 17 bases between. The CDR3 runs 15 residues.

This clonotype was observed a handful of times. J is TRBJ1-5 and V is TRBV20-1; D not certain. Germline CDR1 and CDR2: DFQATT and SNEGSKA (reference sequence). This CDR3 is 16 amino acids long. V was shortened by 5 bases and J by 0 bases, with 17 bases between the two germline ends. CDR3 loop: CSASSYLEASNQPQHF. CDR3 sequence (DNA): TGCAGTGCTTCAAGTTACTTAGAGGCTAGCAATCAGCCCCAGCATTTT.

This clonotype was found a few times. The chain combines TRBV14 with TRBJ2-1; 8 bases fit TRBD2. CDR3 length: 12 amino acids. The junction had 7 bases not matched to a gene; V was cut back by 4 bases and J by 14 bases. Germline values: CDR1 SGHDN, CDR2 FVKESK. The CDR3 nucleotides read TGTGCCAGCAGCCGACTCGGGGGGGTGGAGTTCTTC. The encoded protein is CASSRLGGVEFF.

This clonotype was seen more than once but under ten times. As DNA, the CDR3 is TGTGCCAGCAGCTTAGCGCTTGGGGGCCTCTCCTACGAGCAGTACTTC. Translating gives CASSLALGGLSYEQYF. The gene calls are TRBV11-1 and TRBJ2-7; D perhaps matches TRBD1 (6 bases). Trimming took 0 bases from V and 0 from J, leaving 12 bases between them. Per the germline V gene, CDR1 is SGHAT and CDR2 is FQDESV (reference sequence). This CDR3 is built from 16 residues. Supplemented by reference TRBV11-1 and TRBJ2-7, the full variable domain reads EAEVAQSPRYKITEKSQAVAFWCDPISGHATLYWYRQILGQGPELLVQFQDESVVDDSQLPKDRFSAERLKGVDSTLKIQPAELGDSAMYLCASSLALGGLSYEQYFGPGTRLTVT.

This chain uses TRBV18 with TRBJ2-3; D is uncertain. V lost 0 bases and J 7 bases, leaving 8 bases between the germline ends. This CDR3 is built from 13 residues. Germline CDR1 reads KGHSH; CDR2 reads LQKENI. The CDR3 region is CASSPPGVNTQYF. The CDR3, as DNA: TGTGCCAGCTCACCACCGGGTGTTAATACGCAGTATTTT.

This clonotype was counted ten times or more. The V gene is TRBV21-1, the J gene TRBJ2-4; the D call in the table, TRBD2, was not verified against the DNA. TRBV21-1 is designated a pseudogene. The CDR3 extends over 16 amino acids. The CDR3 sequence: CASSSASPSGKNIQYF. CDR3 DNA: TGTGCCAGCAGCTCCGCCTCCCCGTCGGGGAAAAACATTCAGTACTTC.

The chain uses TRBV9 and TRBJ2-5, with TRBD2 matching over 9 bases. Looked up from germline, CDR1 is SGDLS and CDR2 is YYNGEE. V shed 0 bases and J 2 bases; nucleotides not matched to a gene: 23. The CDR3 contains 22 residues. CDR3 nucleotides: TGTGCCAGCAGCGTAGACCCTAGGCCGGTGAATAAGCTAGCGGGGATTCAAGAGACCCAGTACTTC. Residues: CASSVDPRPVNKLAGIQETQYF.

This clonotype was picked up many times. V and J are TRBV7-3 and TRBJ2-1; unclear D gene. Germline V gives CDR1 SGHTA, CDR2 FQGTGA. The CDR3 sequence is 14 residues long. V was shortened by 5 bases and J by 2 bases, with 10 bases between the two germline ends. In nucleotides, the CDR3 is TGTGCCAGCAGCCCGCCCGGACCCTACAATGAGCAGTTCTTC. It encodes CASSPPGPYNEQFF.

This clonotype was detected a few times. The chain joins TRBV29-1 to TRBJ1-5, with TRBD1 matching over 8 bases. Unmatched junction bases numbered 11, after V lost 6 bases and J lost 7 bases. Germline V gene lookup returns CDR1 SQVTM and CDR2 ANQGSEA. This CDR3 comprises 14 residues. The CDR3: CSVLPGQDNQPQHF. CDR3 coding DNA: TGCAGCGTGTTACCGGGACAGGATAACCAGCCCCAGCATTTT.

V and J are TRBV7-3 and TRBJ2-2; D gene unclear. CDR1 and CDR2 (germline): SGHTA, FQGTGA. This CDR3 contains 14 residues. Trimming stripped 6 bases from V and 1 base from J, with 9 bases between. In DNA, the CDR3 is TGTGCCAGCAGTCCCCCAGGGAACACCGGGGAGCTGTTTTTT. It is translated as CASSPPGNTGELFF.

This clonotype occurred a few times. The CDR3 DNA is TGCGCCAGCAGCTCCTTGGAAGGGTACACAGATACGCAGTATTTT. Translated, it gives CASSSLEGYTDTQYF. The rearrangement links TRBV5-1 to TRBJ2-3, with D unresolved. CDR1 is SGHRS, CDR2 YFSETQ, per germline. CDR3 length equals 15 residues. V lost 3 bases to trimming and J lost 2 bases, with 13 bases between them.

V and J are TRBV27 and TRBJ1-1, with unresolved D. V lost 7 bases, J lost 3 bases, and 6 bases lay in between. There are 11 residues in the CDR3. Germline V gene sequence: CDR1 MNHEY, CDR2 SMNVEV (reference sequence). The DNA of the CDR3 is TGTGCCAGCATTACCGACACTGAAGCTTTCTTT. This encodes CASITDTEAFF.

This clonotype was recorded at least ten times. The chain is built from TRBV7-2 and TRBJ2-5, with 7 bases identical to TRBD1. The germline V gene has CDR1 SGHTA and CDR2 FQGNSA. The length of the CDR3 is 13 residues. The V segment lost 5 bases and the J segment 5 bases; nucleotides outside the gene matches: 5. The CDR3 DNA is TGTGCCAGCAGCCAGGGACAGTGGGAGACCCAGTACTTC. Protein: CASSQGQWETQYF.

This clonotype came up many times. The chain is built from TRBV3-1 and TRBJ1-3; D gene ambiguous. CDR3 size: 16 residues. The V gene's germline CDR1 is LGHDT and CDR2 YNNKEL (reference sequence). Trimming pared 4 bases from V and 0 bases from J, leaving 13 bases between. The chain's CDR3 is CASSPGASSSGNTIYF. The CDR3 DNA is TGTGCCAGCAGCCCGGGTGCGTCGAGCTCTGGAAACACCATATATTTT.

This chain connects TRBV6-2 or TRBV6-3 to TRBJ2-5; D tentatively fits TRBD1 or TRBD2 (5 bases each). The CDR3 is made up of 15 amino acids. The germline gives CDR1 MNHEY, CDR2 SVGEGT. With 11 bases removed from V and 1 base from J, the gap between germline ends came to 20 bases. CDR3: CASRIPGRIQETQYF. In nucleotides, the CDR3 is TGTGCCTCCCGTATTCCGGGACGCATCCAAGAGACCCAGTACTTC.

This clonotype has ten or more counts. The chain has TRBV11-2 and TRBJ2-1; tentatively, D is TRBD2 (5 bases). The CDR3 sequence is 14 residues long. V lost 3 bases, J lost 6 bases, and 12 bases lay in between. Germline-derived CDR1 and CDR2 are SGHAT and FQNNGV. Here the CDR3 DNA reads TGTGCCAGCAGCTTCAGTTGGGAGAGCAATGAGCAGTTCTTC. This codes for CASSFSWESNEQFF.

This clonotype occurred a few times. The V gene is TRBV20-1, the J gene TRBJ1-5; 9 bases match TRBD1. This CDR3 spans 17 amino acids. Germline V CDR1 and CDR2: DFQATT, SNEGSKA (reference sequence). The V and J ends lost 0 bases and 0 bases, in that order; junction bases with no gene match: 6. The CDR3 bases are TGCAGTGCTAGAGATCCAACAGGGGGCTATAGCAATCAGCCCCAGCATTTT. Translation: CSARDPTGGYSNQPQHF.

This clonotype was detected only a few times. The chain carries TRBV20-1 and TRBJ2-3, with D maybe TRBD1 (6 bases). Germline CDR1 is DFQATT and CDR2 is SNEGSKA (reference sequence). The ends were cut back, 6 bases at V and 0 bases at J, with 13 bases in the middle. The CDR3 runs to 14 residues. CDR3 sequence (DNA): TGCAGTGCGCCTCAGGGGCGCAGCACAGATACGCAGTATTTT. Translation: CSAPQGRSTDTQYF.

This clonotype was counted ten times or more. The V gene is TRBV12-3 or TRBV12-4, the J gene TRBJ2-2; 8 nucleotides align to TRBD2. J was trimmed by 2 bases and V by 5 bases; bases with no gene match: 13. There are 18 residues in the CDR3. For the CDR3, the DNA is TGTGCCAGCAGTCTGCCCCGGGGGGGCCTCACAAACACCGGGGAGCTGTTTTTT. Translation gives CASSLPRGGLTNTGELFF.

The table lists this clonotype with a few counts. The rearrangement joins TRBV4-3 to TRBJ2-2; D unclear. The CDR3 is 16 residues long. Germline V gives CDR1 LGHNA, CDR2 YSLEER. V shed 0 bases and J shed 3 bases, with 11 bases lying between them. DNA for the CDR3: TGCGCCAGCAGCCAAGATTGGTTCATTTACACCGGGGAGCTGTTTTTT. Encoded protein: CASSQDWFIYTGELFF.

This clonotype appeared a few times. The rearrangement joins TRBV7-8 to TRBJ2-2, with TRBD1 matching over 8 bases. The V gene end was trimmed by 1 base and the J gene end by 2 bases; junction bases not matched to a gene: 12. The CDR3 contains 19 residues. Per germline, CDR1 SGHVS and CDR2 FQNEAQ. CDR3 amino acids: CASSLGTGYSVGNTGELFF. DNA for the CDR3: TGTGCCAGCAGCTTAGGGACAGGGTATTCGGTTGGAAACACCGGGGAGCTGTTTTTT.

This clonotype was observed once. A much larger clone lies one base from this, so it may be a read error. V usage is TRBV20-1 and J usage is TRBJ2-5; 11 bases match TRBD2. Germline values: CDR1 DFQATT, CDR2 SNEGSKA (reference sequence). The CDR3 covers 13 residues. The CDR3 loop reads CRARGLAGETQYF. As DNA, the CDR3 is TGCAGAGCTAGAGGACTAGCGGGCGAGACCCAGTACTTC.

This clonotype has a handful of counts. The chain combines TRBV7-9 with TRBJ1-2, with D unclear. Deletions cut 1 base from V and 8 bases from J, with 17 bases between. Germline lookup yields CDR1 SEHNR and CDR2 FQNEAQ (reference sequence). This CDR3 comprises 15 residues. The CDR3 DNA sequence: TGTGCCAGCAGCTTAGGGGCCCCGGACCTGGGGGGCTACACCTTC. As protein: CASSLGAPDLGGYTF.